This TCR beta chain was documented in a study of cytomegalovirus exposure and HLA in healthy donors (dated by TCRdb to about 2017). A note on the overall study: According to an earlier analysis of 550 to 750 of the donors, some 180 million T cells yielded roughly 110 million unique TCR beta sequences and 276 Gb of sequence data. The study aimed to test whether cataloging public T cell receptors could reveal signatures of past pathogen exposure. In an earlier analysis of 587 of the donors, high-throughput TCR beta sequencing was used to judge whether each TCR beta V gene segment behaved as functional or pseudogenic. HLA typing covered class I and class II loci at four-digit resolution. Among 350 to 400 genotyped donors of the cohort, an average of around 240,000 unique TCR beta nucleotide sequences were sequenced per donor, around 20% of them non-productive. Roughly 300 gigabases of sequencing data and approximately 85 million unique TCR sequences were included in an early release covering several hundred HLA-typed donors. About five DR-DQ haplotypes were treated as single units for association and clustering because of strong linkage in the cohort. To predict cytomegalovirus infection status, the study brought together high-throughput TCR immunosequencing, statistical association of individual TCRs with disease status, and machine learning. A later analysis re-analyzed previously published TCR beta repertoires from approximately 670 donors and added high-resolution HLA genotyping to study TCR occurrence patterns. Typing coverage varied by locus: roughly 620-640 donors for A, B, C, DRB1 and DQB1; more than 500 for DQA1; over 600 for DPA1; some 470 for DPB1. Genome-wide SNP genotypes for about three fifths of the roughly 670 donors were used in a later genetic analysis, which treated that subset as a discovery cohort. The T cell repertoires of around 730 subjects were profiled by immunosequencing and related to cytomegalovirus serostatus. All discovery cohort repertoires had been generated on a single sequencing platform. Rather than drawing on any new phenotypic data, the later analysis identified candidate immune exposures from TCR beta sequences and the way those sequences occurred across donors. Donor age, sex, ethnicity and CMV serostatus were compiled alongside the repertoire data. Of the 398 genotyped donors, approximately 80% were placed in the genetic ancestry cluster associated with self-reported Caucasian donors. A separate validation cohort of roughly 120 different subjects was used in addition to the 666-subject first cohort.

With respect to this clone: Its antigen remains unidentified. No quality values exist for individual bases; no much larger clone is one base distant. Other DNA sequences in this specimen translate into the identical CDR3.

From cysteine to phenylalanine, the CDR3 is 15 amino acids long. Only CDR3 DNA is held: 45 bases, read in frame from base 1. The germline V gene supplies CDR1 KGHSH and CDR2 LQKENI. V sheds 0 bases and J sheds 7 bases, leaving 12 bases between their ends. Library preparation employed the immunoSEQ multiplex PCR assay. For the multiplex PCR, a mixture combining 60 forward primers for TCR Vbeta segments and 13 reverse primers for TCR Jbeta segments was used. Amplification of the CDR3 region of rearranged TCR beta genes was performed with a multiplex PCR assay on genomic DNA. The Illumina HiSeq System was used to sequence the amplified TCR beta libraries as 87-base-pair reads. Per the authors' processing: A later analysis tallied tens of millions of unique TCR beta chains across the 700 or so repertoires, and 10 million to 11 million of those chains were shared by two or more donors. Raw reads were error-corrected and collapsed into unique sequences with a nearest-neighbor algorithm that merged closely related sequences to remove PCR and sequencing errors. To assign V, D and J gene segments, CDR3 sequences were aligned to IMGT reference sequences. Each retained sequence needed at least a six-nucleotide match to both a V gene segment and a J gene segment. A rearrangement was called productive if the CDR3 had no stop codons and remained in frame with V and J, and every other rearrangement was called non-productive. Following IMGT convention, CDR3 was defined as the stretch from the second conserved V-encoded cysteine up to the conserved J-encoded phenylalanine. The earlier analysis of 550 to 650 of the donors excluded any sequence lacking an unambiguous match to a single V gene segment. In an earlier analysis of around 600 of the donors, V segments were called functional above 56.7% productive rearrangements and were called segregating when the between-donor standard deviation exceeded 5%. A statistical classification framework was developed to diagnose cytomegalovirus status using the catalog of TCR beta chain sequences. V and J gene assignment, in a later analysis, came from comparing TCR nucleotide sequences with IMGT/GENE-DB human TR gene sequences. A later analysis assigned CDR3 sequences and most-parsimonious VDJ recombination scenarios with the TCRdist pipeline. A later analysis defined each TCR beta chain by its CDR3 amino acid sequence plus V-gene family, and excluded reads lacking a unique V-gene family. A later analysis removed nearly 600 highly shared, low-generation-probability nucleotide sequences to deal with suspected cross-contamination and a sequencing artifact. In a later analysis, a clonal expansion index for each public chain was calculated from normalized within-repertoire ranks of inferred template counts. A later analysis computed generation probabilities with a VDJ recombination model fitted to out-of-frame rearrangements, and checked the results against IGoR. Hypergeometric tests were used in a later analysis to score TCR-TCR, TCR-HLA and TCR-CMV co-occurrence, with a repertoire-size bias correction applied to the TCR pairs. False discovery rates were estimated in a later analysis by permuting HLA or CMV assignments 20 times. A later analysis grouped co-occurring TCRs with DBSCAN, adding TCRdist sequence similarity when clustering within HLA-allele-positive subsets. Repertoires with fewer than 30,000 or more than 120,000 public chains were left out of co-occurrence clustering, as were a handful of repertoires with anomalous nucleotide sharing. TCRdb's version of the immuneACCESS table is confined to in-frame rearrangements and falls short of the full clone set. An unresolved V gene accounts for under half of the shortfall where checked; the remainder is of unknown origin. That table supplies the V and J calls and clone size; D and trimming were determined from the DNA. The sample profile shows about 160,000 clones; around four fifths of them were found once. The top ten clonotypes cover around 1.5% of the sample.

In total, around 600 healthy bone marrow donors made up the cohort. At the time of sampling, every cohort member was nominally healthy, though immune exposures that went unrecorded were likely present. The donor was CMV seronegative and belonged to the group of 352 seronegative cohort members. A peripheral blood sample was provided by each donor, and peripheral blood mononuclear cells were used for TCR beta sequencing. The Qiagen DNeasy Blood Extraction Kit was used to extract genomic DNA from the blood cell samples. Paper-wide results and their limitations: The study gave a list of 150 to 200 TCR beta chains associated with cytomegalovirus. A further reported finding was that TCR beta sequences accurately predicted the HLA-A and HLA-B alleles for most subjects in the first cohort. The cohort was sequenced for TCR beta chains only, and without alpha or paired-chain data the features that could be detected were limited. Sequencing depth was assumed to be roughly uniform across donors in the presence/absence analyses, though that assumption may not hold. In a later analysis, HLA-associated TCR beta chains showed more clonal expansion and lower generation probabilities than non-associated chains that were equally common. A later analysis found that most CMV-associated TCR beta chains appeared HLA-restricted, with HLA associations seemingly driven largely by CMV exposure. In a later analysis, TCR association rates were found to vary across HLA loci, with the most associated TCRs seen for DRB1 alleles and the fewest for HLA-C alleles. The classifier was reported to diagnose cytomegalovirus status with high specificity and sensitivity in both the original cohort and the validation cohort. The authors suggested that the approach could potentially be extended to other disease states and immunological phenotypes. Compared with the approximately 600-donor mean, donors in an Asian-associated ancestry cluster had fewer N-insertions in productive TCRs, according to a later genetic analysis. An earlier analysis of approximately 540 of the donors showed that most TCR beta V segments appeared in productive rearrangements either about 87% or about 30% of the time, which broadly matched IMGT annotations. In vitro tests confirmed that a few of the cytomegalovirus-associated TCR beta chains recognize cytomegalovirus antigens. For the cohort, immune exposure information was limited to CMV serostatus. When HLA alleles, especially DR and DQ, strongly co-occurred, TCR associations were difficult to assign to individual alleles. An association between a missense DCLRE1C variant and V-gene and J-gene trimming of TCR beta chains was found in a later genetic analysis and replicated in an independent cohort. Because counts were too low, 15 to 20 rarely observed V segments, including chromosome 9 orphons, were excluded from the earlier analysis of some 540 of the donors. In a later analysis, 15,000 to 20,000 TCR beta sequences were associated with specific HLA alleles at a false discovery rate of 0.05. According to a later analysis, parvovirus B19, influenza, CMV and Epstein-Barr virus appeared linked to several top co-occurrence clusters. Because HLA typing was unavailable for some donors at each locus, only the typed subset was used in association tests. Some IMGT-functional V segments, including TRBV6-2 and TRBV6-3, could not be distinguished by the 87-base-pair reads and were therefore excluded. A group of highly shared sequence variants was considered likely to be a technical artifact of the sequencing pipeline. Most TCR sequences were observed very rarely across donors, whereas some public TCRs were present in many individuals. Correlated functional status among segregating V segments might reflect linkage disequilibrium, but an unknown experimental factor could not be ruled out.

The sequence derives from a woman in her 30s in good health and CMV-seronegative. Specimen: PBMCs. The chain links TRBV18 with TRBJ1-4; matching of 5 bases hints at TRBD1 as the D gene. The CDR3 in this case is CASSPPGQGGEKLFF. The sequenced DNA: TGTGCCAGCTCACCACCGGGGCAGGGCGGTGAAAAACTGTTTTTT. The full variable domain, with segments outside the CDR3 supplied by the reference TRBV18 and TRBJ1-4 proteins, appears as NAGVMQNPRHLVRRRGQEARLRCSPMKGHSHVYWYRQLPEEGLKFMVYLQKENIIDESGMPKERFSAEFPKEGPSILRIQQVVRGDSAAYFCASSPPGQGGEKLFFGSGTQLSVL.